A selection of T cell receptor beta chains follows, all from one sample in a study of neurological immune-mediated disorders. TCRdb recomputed calls from the 5' RACE reads with MiXCR, one row per CDR3 protein. The repertoire holds roughly 38,000 distinct CDR3 sequences, 2% to 3% seen once, with about 12% in the top ten. Material: PBMCs. The receptors were sampled from a man aged 30 to 45 with multiple sclerosis. The CDR3 runs from the conserved cysteine through the conserved F or W. A D gene is named only where the DNA matches it firmly. Size is stated for part of the rows, as once, few or many counts, or as a class when the clone is expanded.

j_gene | abundance | v_gene | d_gene | CDR3nt | CDR3aa
TRBJ2-7 | many | TRBV7-2 | NA | TGTGCCAGCAGCTTAGACAGGGTGCAGTACTTC | CASSLDRVQYF
TRBJ1-6 | many | TRBV6-6 | NA | TGTGCCAGCAGTTACGTGGGCGGCAATTCACCCCTCCACTTT | CASSYVGGNSPLHF
TRBJ2-7 | many | TRBV14 | TRBD1 | TGTGCCAGCAGCCCCCGGCGACAGGGATTCTACGAGCAGTACTTC | CASSPRRQGFYEQYF
TRBJ2-1 | many | TRBV7-9 | NA | TGTGCCAGCAGCCAAGATGAGGAGCCCCAGTTCTTC | CASSQDEEPQFF
TRBJ1-2 | many | TRBV12-3/TRBV12-4 | NA | TGTGCCAGCAGTATATCTCCAGCAAGGGATGGCTACACCTTC | CASSISPARDGYTF
TRBJ1-6 | NA | TRBV5-1 | NA | TGCGCCAGCAGCCCGGCGGACAGAAATTCAACCCTCAACTTT | CASSPADRNSTLNF
TRBJ2-2 | many | TRBV12-3/TRBV12-4 | NA | TGTGCCAGCAGTTTTCTTGGATCGGAGCCCACCGGGGAGCTGTTTTTT | CASSFLGSEPTGELFF
TRBJ2-2 | many | TRBV20-1 | TRBD2 | TGCAGTGCTAAGCGGGAGGTGAACACCGGGGAGCTGTTTTTT | CSAKREVNTGELFF
TRBJ2-3 | NA | TRBV7-2 | NA | TGTGCCAGCAGCTTAGTTTCCAATAACACAGATACGCAGTATTTT | CASSLVSNNTDTQYF
TRBJ2-4 | many | TRBV11-2 | NA | TGTGCCAGCAGCCAAAATGTTGCCTCGACAGAGCGGTACTTC | CASSQNVASTERYF
TRBJ2-6 | many | TRBV10-3 | NA | TGTGCCATCAGTGAGTCGGAAGGCTCTGGGGCCAACGTCCTGACTTTC | CAISESEGSGANVLTF
TRBJ2-4 | NA | TRBV12-5 | NA | TGTGCTAGTGGCCTGGGACAATTCGCCAAAAAAATTCAGTACTTC | CASGLGQFAKKIQYF
TRBJ2-1 | many | TRBV7-2 | TRBD2 | TGTGCCAGCAGCATTGCAGCGGGGGAATACAATGAGCAGTTCTTC | CASSIAAGEYNEQFF
TRBJ1-2 | many | TRBV20-1 | TRBD1 | TGCAGTGCTAGAGACCTGGGACAGGGCCCATCCGCCTATGGCTACACCTTC | CSARDLGQGPSAYGYTF
TRBJ2-2 | many | TRBV6-5 | NA | TGTGCCAGCAGTTTAAAGTTCGTTCCCGGGGAGCTGTTTTTT | CASSLKFVPGELFF
TRBJ2-1 | many | TRBV7-6 | TRBD2 | TGTGCCAGCACCCTAGGACTAGCGGGGGGGCTTGATGAGCAGTTCTTC | CASTLGLAGGLDEQFF
TRBJ1-4 | many | TRBV20-1 | NA | TGCAGTGCTAGAGAGGGGGAGAAGATCGAAAAACTGTTTTTT | CSAREGEKIEKLFF
TRBJ1-1 | many | TRBV7-6 | TRBD1 | TGTGCCAGCAGCTTAGCGGGGGGTGACAGGGTGGAAGACACTGAAGCTTTCTTT | CASSLAGGDRVEDTEAFF
TRBJ1-2 | many | TRBV20-1 | TRBD1 | TGCAGTGCTAGAGTTGGGACAGACTATGGCTACACCTTC | CSARVGTDYGYTF
TRBJ1-5 | few | TRBV2 | TRBD1 | TGTGCCAGCAGTGGGGACAGGGGCCCCAATCAGCCCCAGCATTTT | CASSGDRGPNQPQHF
TRBJ2-5 | many | TRBV5-1 | NA | TGCGCCAGCAGCCCTGGGTCCTACCAAGAGACCCAGTACTTC | CASSPGSYQETQYF
TRBJ1-2 | many | TRBV5-1 | NA | TGCGCCAGCGGTGAAAGGACAGAGAGATATGGCTACACCTTC | CASGERTERYGYTF
TRBJ1-2 | many | TRBV7-2 | NA | TGTGCCAGCAGCACGGGACGGAACTATGGCTACACCTTC | CASSTGRNYGYTF
TRBJ2-7 | many | TRBV28 | NA | TGTGCCAGCAGTTTATGGGACCGGACCTACGAGCAGTACTTC | CASSLWDRTYEQYF
TRBJ1-4 | many | TRBV29-1 | NA | TGCAGCGTTGAGGCAGGGAGGTACGGTGAAAAACTGTTTTTT | CSVEAGRYGEKLFF
TRBJ1-5 | many | TRBV7-6 | NA | TGTGCCAGCAGCTCCCAGCGGGGCCCGCGGGGTCAGCCCCAGCATTTT | CASSSQRGPRGQPQHF
TRBJ1-5 | many | TRBV12-3/TRBV12-4 | NA | TGTGCCAGCAGTACTATGGGTAGCAATCAGCCCCAGCATTTT | CASSTMGSNQPQHF
TRBJ2-3 | many | TRBV5-1 | NA | TGCGCCAGCAGCTTGTTGCGGGATACGCAGTATTTT | CASSLLRDTQYF
TRBJ1-2 | many | TRBV5-1 | NA | TGCGCCACAGGACGGGGTGACACTAACTATGGCTACACCTTC | CATGRGDTNYGYTF
TRBJ1-4 | many | TRBV24-1 | NA | TGTGCCACCAGTGACGGGACGGAGGGAAAACTGTTTTTT | CATSDGTEGKLFF
TRBJ2-3 | many | TRBV9 | TRBD2 | TGTGCCAGCAGCGTAGTTACTAGCGGGACAGATACGCAGTATTTT | CASSVVTSGTDTQYF
TRBJ2-1 | many | TRBV20-1 | NA | TGCAGTGCTAGACCCCTTTTAGGAGGGCTTTACAATGAGCAGTTCTTC | CSARPLLGGLYNEQFF
TRBJ2-7 | many | TRBV5-1 | NA | TGCGCCAGCAGCTTGGACGGCCAGATCCACTTCGAGCAGTACTTC | CASSLDGQIHFEQYF
TRBJ2-7 | many | TRBV20-1 | NA | TGCAGTGCTAGGTGGGAGTACACCTACGAGCAGTACTTC | CSARWEYTYEQYF
TRBJ2-1 | many | TRBV20-1 | TRBD2 | TGCAGTGCTACCTCAACCGGGACTAGCGGGGGGCCCCCCTCCTACAATGAGCAGTTCTTC | CSATSTGTSGGPPSYNEQFF
TRBJ2-4 | many | TRBV28 | TRBD1 | TGTGCCAGCAGTTTATTAGGGGGCCTTAATTTTCAGTACTTC | CASSLLGGLNFQYF
TRBJ1-1 | few | TRBV6-2/TRBV6-3 | NA | TGTGCCAGCAGCCGAACACGGACTGAAGCTTTCTTT | CASSRTRTEAFF
TRBJ2-1 | many | TRBV5-1 | TRBD2 | TGCGCCAGCAGCCCGCAAGGACTAGCGGGAGTGGGAGGAGAGGATGAGCAGTTCTTC | CASSPQGLAGVGGEDEQFF